This TCR beta chain originates from a study of blood T cell repertoires in COVID-19. For the study at large: COVID-19 samples, acute and convalescent, were from the United States, Italy and Spain.

Which cohort a participant joined came from the clinical history participants gave. Libraries were prepared by immunoSEQ multiplex PCR; TCRdb keeps only in-frame clonotypes and omits some of them. The sample has a few hundred thousand clones, nearly 90% seen once; the top ten hold about 1.8%. J was trimmed by 1 base and V by 6 bases; bases with no gene match: 3. This CDR3 has 13 amino acids. Germline V gives CDR1 MNHEY, CDR2 SMNVEV (reference sequence). V is TRBV27 and J is TRBJ2-7, with 7 positions matching TRBD1. This TCR came from a woman between 18 and 29 years old with acute COVID-19. Material for sequencing was PBMCs or T cells enriched from blood (not recorded which). CDR3 DNA: TGTGCCAGCAGGGGGACAGTATCCTACGAGCAGTACTTC. Protein: CASRGTVSYEQYF.